What follows are 27 T cell receptor beta chains derived from one specimen sequenced in a study of radiation and T cells in renal cell carcinoma. Method: immunoSEQ multiplex PCR; TCRdb's copy keeps in-frame clones and lacks some. This table has approximately 51,000 clones, around 83% appearing once. Time point in this sample: baseline pretreatment blood. Documented treatment: 15 Gy SBRT to primary tumor, nephrectomy 4 weeks later. The starting material was blood, obtained from a patient whose treatment included radiotherapy and nephrectomy. The source is a woman in her seventies with renal cell carcinoma.

This clone is a singleton in its sample. V gene TRBV9 combines with J gene TRBJ2-7; D uncertain. The length of the CDR3 is 14 residues. The germline V gene has CDR1 SGDLS and CDR2 YYNGEE. The V and J ends lost 0 bases and 2 bases respectively, with 9 bases between them. CDR3 nucleotide sequence: TGTGCCAGCAGCGTAGACTTGGGCCCCTACGAGCAGTACTTC. It translates to CASSVDLGPYEQYF.

V usage is TRBV5-1 and J usage is TRBJ2-7, with TRBD1 as a possible D gene (5 bases). Trimming shortened V by 1 base and J by 1 base, and 6 bases separated the two germline ends. Germline V gene data show CDR1 as SGHRS and CDR2 as YFSETQ. This CDR3 contains 13 residues. CDR3 amino acids: CASSLQGSYEQYF. The CDR3 DNA sequence: TGCGCCAGCAGCTTGCAGGGTTCCTACGAGCAGTACTTC.

The sample holds one count of this clone. V and J are TRBV5-1 and TRBJ1-1; TRBD1 aligns across 7 bases. V lost 2 bases to trimming and J lost 4 bases; unmatched junction nucleotides: 5. The CDR3 spans 14 residues. Germline CDR1 and CDR2: SGHRS and YFSETQ. CDR3 loop: CASSFAGGRTEAFF. CDR3 DNA: TGCGCCAGCAGCTTTGCAGGGGGACGCACTGAAGCTTTCTTT.

The rearrangement links TRBV7-2 to TRBJ1-6; D gene uncertain. From germline, CDR1 is SGHTA and CDR2 FQGNSA. V lost 2 bases and J 5 bases, leaving 10 bases between the germline ends. The CDR3 is made up of 15 amino acids. The CDR3 bases are TGTGCCAGCAGCTTAAGGGCGGCCCATAATTCACCCCTCCACTTT. Amino acid sequence: CASSLRAAHNSPLHF.

CDR3 DNA sequence: TGCGCCAGCAGCCAAGATGGGGGTCTGGGGGGAGATACGCAGTATTTT. The encoded protein is CASSQDGGLGGDTQYF. This rearrangement joins TRBV4-1 to TRBJ2-3; maybe TRBD2 (6 bases). V was shortened by 0 bases and J by 5 bases, with 15 bases between the two germline ends. The CDR3 has 16 residues. CDR1 and CDR2 from the germline V gene are MGHRA and YSYEKL.

This rearrangement joins TRBV4-2 to TRBJ2-3; tentative D call: TRBD2 (6 bases). This CDR3 region has 13 residues. V was shortened by 0 bases and J by 8 bases, with 9 bases between the two germline ends. The V gene's germline CDR1 is LGHNA and CDR2 YNFKEQ. CDR3 bases: TGTGCCAGCAGCCAAGACGGGACTCCTACGCAGTATTTT. Amino acids: CASSQDGTPTQYF.

This clone was counted once. The chain is built from TRBV6-5 and TRBJ1-2; D remains unclear. The V gene lost 2 bases and the J gene lost 8 bases, with 12 bases spanning the gap. This CDR3 comprises 13 residues. Germline-derived CDR1 and CDR2 are MNHEY and SVGAGI. The CDR3 sequence is CASSYDGPMGYTF. As DNA, the CDR3 is TGTGCCAGCAGTTACGACGGCCCCATGGGCTACACCTTC.

The chain has TRBV29-1 and TRBJ2-5; 7 bases are a match to TRBD1. Per germline, CDR1 SQVTM and CDR2 ANQGSEA. The CDR3 is made up of 12 amino acids. The J segment lost 5 bases and the V segment lost 7 bases, leaving 7 bases of the junction unmatched. The CDR3 here is CSGRQGSETQYF. The CDR3 DNA is TGCAGCGGGAGACAGGGATCGGAGACCCAGTACTTC.

Only one count was recorded for this clone. The J gene is TRBJ1-4, the V gene TRBV7-9, with 8 bases aligning to TRBD1. The CDR3 length is 14 residues. V lost 7 bases and J lost 7; bases outside the gene matches: 8. In germline, CDR1 is SEHNR, CDR2 FQNEAQ (reference sequence). CDR3 sequence: CASTRQGNGEKLFF. CDR3 nucleotide sequence: TGTGCCAGCACCAGACAGGGGAACGGTGAAAAACTGTTTTTT.

By frequency in the sample, this clone is medium-sized. The rearrangement joins TRBV4-1 to TRBJ2-4; TRBD1 matches 10 bases. Germline lookup yields CDR1 MGHRA and CDR2 YSYEKL. This CDR3 region has 15 residues. V shed 6 bases and J 5 bases; nucleotides not matched to a gene: 7. The CDR3 reads CASSFSGTGENIQYF. The CDR3 DNA follows: TGCGCCAGCAGTTTCTCCGGGACAGGGGAAAACATTCAGTACTTC.

The chain links TRBV27 to TRBJ2-5, with D possibly being TRBD1 or TRBD2 (6 bases each). The V and J ends lost 2 bases and 2 bases respectively, with 9 bases between them. The CDR3 consists of 14 residues. The germline V gene has CDR1 MNHEY and CDR2 SMNVEV (reference sequence). This CDR3 is CASSLGGHQETQYF. The CDR3 nucleotides read TGTGCCAGCAGTTTAGGGGGGCATCAAGAGACCCAGTACTTC.

CDR3 sequence (DNA): TGTGCCAGCAGCTTCCGACAGGTTGGGCGTCGGGCCCTCCACTTT. It yields the protein CASSFRQVGRRALHF. V is TRBV7-2 and J is TRBJ1-6; a possible D gene is TRBD1 (6 bases). The CDR3 extends over 15 amino acids. Germline V gene data show CDR1 as SGHTA and CDR2 as FQGNSA. V was trimmed by 3 bases and J by 14 bases, leaving 20 bases between them. The variable domain in full, completed from reference TRBV7-2 and TRBJ1-6, reads GAGVSQSPSNKVTEKGKDVELRCDPISGHTALYWYRQSLGQGLEFLIYFQGNSAPDKSGLPSDRFSAERTGGSVSTLTIQRTQQEDSAVYLCASSFRQVGRRALHFGNGTRLTVT.

This chain uses TRBV10-3 with TRBJ2-7; the D call may be TRBD1 or TRBD2 (6 bases each). The germline V gene has CDR1 ENHRY and CDR2 SYGVKD. This CDR3 spans 15 amino acids. V lost 0 bases, J lost 2 bases, and 11 bases lay in between. The CDR3 region is CAISESIGGPYEQYF. CDR3 nucleotide sequence: TGTGCCATCAGTGAGTCGATAGGGGGGCCCTACGAGCAGTACTTC.

This rearrangement joins TRBV6-6 to TRBJ2-7; TRBD1 agrees at 8 bases. There are 14 residues in the CDR3. The V segment lost 7 bases and the J segment 3 bases; nucleotides outside the gene matches: 8. Germline values: CDR1 MNHNY, CDR2 SVGAGI (reference sequence). CDR3 protein: CASIGTGSFYEQYF. In DNA form, the CDR3 reads TGTGCCAGCATCGGGACAGGATCGTTCTACGAGCAGTACTTC.

This clone was observed a handful of times. The V gene is TRBV6-6, the J gene TRBJ1-2; D gene uncertain. Per germline, CDR1 MNHNY and CDR2 SVGAGI (reference sequence). The CDR3 length is 12 residues. V was pared by 5 bases and J by 4 bases, with 8 bases between. The CDR3 bases are TGTGCCAGCAGTAGGGCACCCTATGGCTACACCTTC. This encodes CASSRAPYGYTF.

The chain joins TRBV5-1 to TRBJ2-2; 10 bases are a match to TRBD2. The germline V gene has CDR1 SGHRS and CDR2 YFSETQ. Losses at the gene ends were 2 bases for V and 7 bases for J; bases not matched to a gene: 2. The length of the CDR3 is 14 residues. DNA of the CDR3: TGCGCCAGCAGCTTATTAGCGGGAGGCGGGGAGCTGTTTTTT. Protein product: CASSLLAGGGELFF.

The V gene is TRBV7-9, the J gene TRBJ1-6, with 8 bases identical to TRBD1. The CDR3 runs 14 residues. Germline assignment: CDR1 SEHNR and CDR2 FQNEAQ (reference sequence). Germline trimming cut 6 bases from V and 3 bases from J; bases unmatched to any gene: 1. CDR3 DNA sequence: TGTGCCAGCAGTGGACAGGGCTATAATTCACCCCTCCACTTT. This codes for CASSGQGYNSPLHF.

This clone was detected only once. The CDR3 DNA reads TGTGCCAGCAGTGGGACAGGGTTCGACCGCTCTGGAAACACCATATATTTT. This gives the protein CASSGTGFDRSGNTIYF. The V gene is TRBV7-8, the J gene TRBJ1-3; 9 nucleotides match TRBD1. The CDR3 contains 17 residues. The V gene's germline CDR1 is SGHVS and CDR2 FQNEAQ. J lost 0 bases, V lost 6 bases, and 9 bases had no gene match.

CDR3 sequence reads: CASSLGGYVDETEAFF. The CDR3 coding sequence is TGTGCCAGCAGCTTGGGGGGCTACGTAGATGAGACTGAAGCTTTCTTT. The V gene is TRBV11-2, the J gene TRBJ1-1; a possible D gene is TRBD1 (6 bases). CDR3 size: 16 residues. V lost 3 bases to trimming and J lost 5 bases, with 19 bases between them. Germline V gene data show CDR1 as SGHAT and CDR2 as FQNNGV.

V is TRBV14 and J is TRBJ1-1; the D is unclear. Germline V gene lookup returns CDR1 SGHDN and CDR2 FVKESK. V gave up 3 bases and J gave up 2 bases, with 13 bases separating them. CDR3 size: 15 residues. CDR3 protein: CASSHINKGNTEAFF. CDR3 in DNA: TGTGCCAGCAGCCACATTAACAAGGGAAACACTGAAGCTTTCTTT.

The chain has TRBV6-5 and TRBJ2-1, with D uncertain. V was shortened by 5 bases and J by 0 bases, with 11 bases between the two germline ends. CDR1 MNHEY and CDR2 SVGAGI come from the germline V gene. The CDR3 is 15 residues long. For the CDR3, the DNA is TGTGCCAGCAGTCGCCTTGCGAGCTCCTACAATGAGCAGTTCTTC. Protein sequence: CASSRLASSYNEQFF.

V and J are TRBV9 and TRBJ2-1; TRBD2 agrees at 8 bases. This CDR3 has 16 residues. Trimming at V came to 0 bases and at J to 3 bases, leaving 5 bases not matched to a gene. Germline values: CDR1 SGDLS, CDR2 YYNGEE. CDR3 protein: CASSVGVGLGYNEQFF. The CDR3 nucleotides read TGTGCCAGCAGCGTAGGGGTGGGACTAGGCTACAATGAGCAGTTCTTC.

J is TRBJ1-3 and V is TRBV9; D remains unclear. Trimming shortened V by 0 bases and J by 4 bases, and 5 bases separated the two germline ends. The CDR3 totals 13 residues. The germline V gene has CDR1 SGDLS and CDR2 YYNGEE. CDR3 sequence reads: CASSVETGNTIYF. CDR3 in DNA: TGTGCCAGCAGCGTAGAGACAGGAAACACCATATATTTT.

The J gene is TRBJ2-1, the V gene TRBV5-1, with D perhaps TRBD2 (5 bases). Germline V gives CDR1 SGHRS, CDR2 YFSETQ. Between the trimmed V and J ends, which lost 6 bases and 5 bases, there was a span of 18 bases. This CDR3 is 15 amino acids long. CDR3 region: CASKEVAGLNNEQFF. The CDR3 DNA reads as TGCGCCAGCAAAGAAGTTGCAGGACTGAACAATGAGCAGTTCTTC.

The chain links TRBV29-1 to TRBJ1-6, with D uncertain. The CDR3 sequence is 14 residues long. Germline V gene data show CDR1 as SQVTM and CDR2 as ANQGSEA. The V end lost 7 bases, the J end lost 0 bases, and 10 bases lay between the germline ends. Here the CDR3 reads CSDLECSYNSPLHF. The CDR3 DNA reads as TGCAGCGACCTTGAGTGCTCCTATAATTCACCCCTCCACTTT. Full variable domain (rest looked up from reference TRBV29-1 and TRBJ1-6): SAVISQKPSRDICQRGTSLTIQCQVDSQVTMMFWYRQQPGQSLTLIATANQGSEATYESGFVIDKFPISRPNLTFSTLTVSNMSPEDSSIYLCSDLECSYNSPLHFGNGTRLTVT.

CDR3: CASSPTRQDGNTIYF. The CDR3 bases are TGTGCCAGCTCACCTACCCGACAAGATGGAAACACCATATATTTT. The chain uses TRBV18 and TRBJ1-3; no definite D call. In germline, CDR1 is KGHSH, CDR2 LQKENI. V lost 3 bases and J lost 3, with 12 bases in between. This CDR3 is 15 amino acids long.

The chain carries TRBV5-1 and TRBJ1-3, with D hard to call. Trimming took 0 bases from V and 0 from J, leaving 10 bases between them. The CDR3 consists of 16 residues. Per germline, CDR1 SGHRS and CDR2 YFSETQ. The chain's CDR3 is CASSLGRTDSGNTIYF. CDR3 nucleotides: TGCGCCAGCAGCTTGGGTCGGACCGACTCTGGAAACACCATATATTTT.